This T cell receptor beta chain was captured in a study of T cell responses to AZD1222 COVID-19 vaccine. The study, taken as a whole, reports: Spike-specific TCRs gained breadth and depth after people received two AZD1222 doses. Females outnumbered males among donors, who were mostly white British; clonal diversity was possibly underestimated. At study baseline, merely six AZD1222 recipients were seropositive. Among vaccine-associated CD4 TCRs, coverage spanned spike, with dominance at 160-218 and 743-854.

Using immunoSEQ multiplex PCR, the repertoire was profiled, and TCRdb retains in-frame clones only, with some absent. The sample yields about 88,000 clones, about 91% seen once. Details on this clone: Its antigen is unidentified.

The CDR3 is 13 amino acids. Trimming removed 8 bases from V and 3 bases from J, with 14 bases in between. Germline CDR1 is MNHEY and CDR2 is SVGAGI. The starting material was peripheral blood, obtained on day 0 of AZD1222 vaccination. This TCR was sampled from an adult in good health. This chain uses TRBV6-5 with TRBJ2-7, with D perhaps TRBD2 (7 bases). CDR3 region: CASGGGAVYEQYF. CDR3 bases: TGTGCCAGCGGCGGGGGCGCAGTCTACGAGCAGTACTTC.